Presented here are 24 T cell receptor beta chains from one specimen sequenced in a study of identical twins. TCRdb called the 5' RACE reads again in MiXCR, with one record for every CDR3 protein. Counted here are around 690,000 distinct CDR3 sequences, around 20% occurring once; the ten biggest clones make up roughly 4%. A further study also used this sample, focusing on T cells expressing NK-cell markers.

Sequenced material: PBMCs. These receptors all stem from a woman aged 18 to 35 in good health.

The genes are TRBV29-1 and TRBJ1-4; 9 bases align to TRBD1. With V trimmed by 6 bases and J by 7 bases, 9 bases remained unmatched. CDR3 length: 14 amino acids. In germline, CDR1 is SQVTM, CDR2 ANQGSEA. CDR3 nucleotide sequence: TGCAGCGTGCAACCGGGACAGGGCGGTGAAAAACTGTTTTTT. Translated, it gives CSVQPGQGGEKLFF.

This clonotype appeared a few times. The chain joins TRBV7-3 to TRBJ1-2; TRBD1 is a possible D gene (5 bases). In germline, CDR1 is SGHTA, CDR2 FQGTGA. CDR3 length: 13 amino acids. V lost 5 bases to trimming and J lost 5 bases, with 12 bases between them. The CDR3 region is CASSPSEGYGYTF. In DNA, the CDR3 is TGTGCCAGCAGCCCTTCGGAGGGGTATGGCTACACCTTC.

This clonotype has more than one count but fewer than ten. This chain connects TRBV20-1 to TRBJ1-2; 8 bases are shared with TRBD1. CDR1 and CDR2 from the germline V gene are DFQATT and SNEGSKA (reference sequence). The CDR3 is made up of 15 amino acids. V shed 3 bases and J 8 bases; nucleotides not matched to a gene: 14. CDR3 coding DNA: TGCAGTGCTAGCCGGGGGAGAGGACAGGGAGGCGGCTACACCTTC. Its translation: CSASRGRGQGGGYTF.

The genes are TRBV7-6 and TRBJ1-2, with 12 positions matching TRBD1. There are 13 residues in the CDR3. The germline V gene has CDR1 SGHVS and CDR2 FNYEAQ. The V and J ends lost 4 bases and 6 bases, in that order; junction bases with no gene match: 0. The CDR3 DNA is TGTGCCAGCAGCTGGGACAGGGGGCATGGCTACACCTTC. This sequence encodes CASSWDRGHGYTF.

The chain has TRBV3-1 and TRBJ1-1; TRBD1 might be the D (5 bases). From germline, CDR1 is LGHDT and CDR2 YNNKEL (reference sequence). The germline V and J ends were trimmed by 0 bases and 4 bases, with 12 bases remaining between them. The CDR3 covers 15 residues. This CDR3 reads CASSQDWQGGTEAFF. The CDR3 nucleotides read TGTGCCAGCAGCCAAGATTGGCAGGGCGGCACTGAAGCTTTCTTT.

This clonotype was found once. The chain couples TRBV18 to TRBJ1-2; no definite D call. The germline CDR1 and CDR2 sequences are KGHSH and LQKENI. V lost 3 bases, J lost 4 bases, and 9 bases lay in between. The CDR3 extends over 13 amino acids. Written as DNA, the CDR3 is TGTGCCAGCTCACCGCTGGACGGCTATGGCTACACCTTC. As protein: CASSPLDGYGYTF.

This clonotype was seen more than once but under ten times. The V and J genes are TRBV7-6 and TRBJ2-5; D may match TRBD1 or TRBD2 (5 bases each). The CDR3 is made up of 13 amino acids. Germline CDR1 and CDR2: SGHVS and FNYEAQ. V lost 5 bases, J lost 2 bases, and 9 bases lay in between. CDR3 in DNA: TGTGCCAGCAGCGTGGGACGTCAAGAGACCCAGTACTTC. It yields the protein CASSVGRQETQYF. Together with reference TRBV7-6 and TRBJ2-5, the CDR3 gives the full variable domain: GAGVSQSPRYKVTKRGQDVALRCDPISGHVSLYWYRQALGQGPEFLTYFNYEAQQDKSGLPNDRFSAERPEGSISTLTIQRTEQRDSAMYRCASSVGRQETQYFGPGTRLLVL.

This clonotype was seen once. The genes are TRBV7-9 and TRBJ2-5; D gene uncertain. Trimming removed 4 bases at V and 1 base at J, with 16 bases between. This CDR3 spans 16 amino acids. Germline lookup yields CDR1 SEHNR and CDR2 FQNEAQ (reference sequence). The CDR3 region is CASSSQYPARQETQYF. CDR3 DNA sequence: TGTGCCAGCAGCTCTCAATACCCCGCCCGCCAAGAGACCCAGTACTTC.

The chain couples TRBV20-1 to TRBJ2-3, with 8 bases lining up with TRBD2. Germline V gene lookup returns CDR1 DFQATT and CDR2 SNEGSKA (reference sequence). The CDR3 has 16 amino acids. Trimming took 5 bases from V and 0 from J; bases not matched to a gene: 10. CDR3 sequence: CSARGGGPSSTDTQYF. In DNA, the CDR3 is TGCAGTGCTCGGGGCGGGGGGCCATCTAGCACAGATACGCAGTATTTT.

This clonotype appeared many times. The chain carries TRBV20-1 and TRBJ2-1, with 8 positions matching TRBD2. Germline V gene data show CDR1 as DFQATT and CDR2 as SNEGSKA (reference sequence). V shed 3 bases, J shed 7 bases, and the junction held 8 bases outside the gene matches. There are 14 residues in the CDR3. CDR3 sequence reads: CSASHRTSLNEQFF. The CDR3, as DNA: TGCAGTGCTAGTCACCGGACTAGCTTGAATGAGCAGTTCTTC.

This clonotype showed up many times. The rearrangement uses TRBV5-1 and TRBJ1-5; 11 bases map to TRBD1. This CDR3 is 14 amino acids long. Per the germline V gene, CDR1 is SGHRS and CDR2 is YFSETQ. V was pared by 4 bases and J by 6 bases, with 3 bases of the junction left unmatched. In DNA, the CDR3 is TGCGCCAGCAGCCAGGGGACAGGGGGTCAGCCCCAGCATTTT. Encoded protein: CASSQGTGGQPQHF.

This clonotype was seen a handful of times. V and J are TRBV11-2 and TRBJ2-7, with TRBD2 matching 12 bases. CDR3 length equals 16 residues. Germline trimming cut 5 bases from V and 5 bases from J; bases unmatched to any gene: 10. Per the germline V gene, CDR1 is SGHAT and CDR2 is FQNNGV. CDR3 loop: CASSPTSGRSPHEQYF. CDR3 nucleotides: TGTGCCAGCAGCCCGACTAGCGGGAGATCTCCCCACGAGCAGTACTTC.

This clonotype was seen a few times. This chain joins TRBV7-9 and TRBJ2-1; D might be TRBD1 (5 bases). Germline CDR1 SEHNR, CDR2 FQNEAQ (reference sequence). The CDR3 totals 17 residues. Trimming removed 5 bases from V and 2 bases from J, with 19 bases in between. The CDR3 region has the DNA TGTGCCAGCAGCCCCACAGACCTCTTAGGGGCCTACAATGAGCAGTTCTTC. Amino acid sequence: CASSPTDLLGAYNEQFF.

Of note for this clonotype: This may be a read error, as it is one base from a much larger clone. This sequence joins TRBV20-1 and TRBJ2-1, with D hard to call. The germline V gene has CDR1 DFQATT and CDR2 SNEGSKA (reference sequence). The CDR3 is made up of 11 amino acids. In nucleotides, the CDR3 is TGCGGTGCTAGAGTAGCAAATGAGCAGTTCTTC. It encodes CGARVANEQFF.

This clonotype came up a few times. V gene TRBV7-2 combines with J gene TRBJ2-5, with D possibly matching TRBD2 (6 bases). The CDR3 totals 17 residues. Trimming stripped 4 bases from V and 5 bases from J, with 23 bases between. The germline gives CDR1 SGHTA, CDR2 FQGNSA. The CDR3 bases are TGTGCCAGCAGCTCCAGACTGGGTGCGATCCGGGGGGAGACCCAGTACTTC. It specifies CASSSRLGAIRGETQYF.

This clonotype turned up a few times. V gene TRBV6-1 combines with J gene TRBJ1-1, with 7 bases that match TRBD1. CDR3 length: 15 residues. Germline lookup yields CDR1 MNHNS and CDR2 SASEGT. The ends lost 6 bases at V and 0 bases at J; junction bases unmatched: 7. The CDR3 protein is CASSPYRGMNTEAFF. The CDR3 DNA sequence: TGTGCCAGCAGCCCCTACAGGGGAATGAACACTGAAGCTTTCTTT.

The sample holds a few counts of this clonotype. The chain combines TRBV2 with TRBJ1-1; unclear D gene. V gave up 0 bases and J gave up 3 bases, with 14 bases separating them. Germline assignment: CDR1 SNHLY and CDR2 FYNNEI. CDR3 size: 16 residues. For the CDR3, the DNA is TGTGCCAGCAGTGAAGCGCCGAAAACAGTTCACACTGAAGCTTTCTTT. Encoded protein: CASSEAPKTVHTEAFF. The variable domain in full, completed from reference TRBV2 and TRBJ1-1, reads EPEVTQTPSHQVTQMGQEVILRCVPISNHLYFYWYRQILGQKVEFLVSFYNNEISEKSEIFDDQFSVERPDGSNFTLKIRSTKLEDSAMYFCASSEAPKTVHTEAFFGQGTRLTVV.

J is TRBJ2-5 and V is TRBV12-3 or TRBV12-4; weak D call: TRBD2 (6 bases). The V end lost 2 bases, the J end lost 5 bases, and 12 bases lay between the germline ends. This CDR3 has 14 amino acids. Here the CDR3 DNA reads TGTGCCAGCAGTTTACGGCTAGCGAGGGAGACCCAGTACTTC. Protein: CASSLRLARETQYF.

This chain uses TRBV3-1 with TRBJ2-2, with TRBD2 matching 12 bases. CDR3 length: 17 residues. V shed 4 bases, J shed 1 base, and the junction held 4 bases outside the gene matches. The germline gives CDR1 LGHDT, CDR2 YNNKEL (reference sequence). Here the CDR3 DNA reads TGTGCCAGCAGCCGAAGACTAGCGGGAGAGAACACCGGGGAGCTGTTTTTT. It specifies CASSRRLAGENTGELFF.

DNA of the CDR3: TGTGCCAGCAGCCCCGGGATTGTTACTGAAAAACTGTTTTTT. Amino acids: CASSPGIVTEKLFF. The V call is TRBV27, the J call TRBJ1-4, with unresolved D. Germline V gives CDR1 MNHEY, CDR2 SMNVEV (reference sequence). The V and J ends lost 6 bases and 7 bases respectively, with 15 bases between them. The CDR3 is 14 amino acids.

This clonotype was found a few times. The rearrangement uses TRBV6-5 and TRBJ2-5, with TRBD1 matching over 11 bases. Germline CDR1 and CDR2: MNHEY and SVGAGI. CDR3 length: 16 residues. V lost 3 bases, J lost 4 bases, and 7 bases stayed unmatched. The CDR3 nucleotides read TGTGCCAGCAGTTATCTCGGACAGGGGGCACGAGAGACCCAGTACTTC. It translates to CASSYLGQGARETQYF.

There are a few counts of this clonotype. The chain carries TRBV15 and TRBJ2-6; the D gene is possibly TRBD2 (6 bases). With 8 bases removed from V and 2 bases from J, the gap between germline ends came to 10 bases. The CDR3 is 14 residues long. Germline-derived CDR1 and CDR2 are LNHNV and YYDKDF (reference sequence). CDR3 in DNA: TGTGCCACCGGGACTGGAACTGGGGCCAACGTCCTGACTTTC. Translating it yields CATGTGTGANVLTF.

This clonotype was detected a few times. The rearrangement joins TRBV10-3 to TRBJ2-1, with 8 bases identical to TRBD2. V dropped 6 bases and J dropped 8; count of bases not matched to a gene: 12. Looked up from germline, CDR1 is ENHRY and CDR2 is SYGVKD. The CDR3 spans 15 residues. For the CDR3, the DNA is TGTGCCATCAGGCCAACTGCGGGGGGTACGCATGAGCAGTTCTTC. Translating gives CAIRPTAGGTHEQFF.

This clonotype was recorded many times. The chain is built from TRBV12-3 or TRBV12-4 and TRBJ2-1; D gene uncertain. Trimming left V 5 bases short and J 6 bases short, with 17 bases between. The CDR3 is 15 residues long. The CDR3 here is CASSQDLIMGNEQFF. The CDR3 DNA is TGTGCCAGCAGTCAGGACCTAATTATGGGCAATGAGCAGTTCTTC.